Reported below is one TCR beta chain. TCRdb re-called the 5' RACE reads and shows each CDR3 protein once, DNA omitted. Recorded here are 120,000 to 150,000 distinct CDR3 sequences; the top ten clones represent 12%. This CDR3 comprises 14 residues. Germline V lookup: CDR1 SGHDT, CDR2 YYEEEE. The data are from a study of T cells expressing NK-cell markers. Sequences were obtained from blood T cells: a sorted CD56 or NKG2C T cell subset, CD4+ or CD8+ T cells, or bulk PBMC T cells (not recorded which). This receptor was identified in a man in his late teens or twenties in good health. This chain links TRBV5-6 with TRBJ1-2. CDR3 sequence reads: CASSSGRRNYGYTF.